The rows below give T cell receptor beta chains drawn from one sample of a study of vaccination effects on CD4 cells after COVID-19. These TCRs' antigens remain unknown. Sequencing was performed with immunoSEQ multiplex PCR; in TCRdb, only in-frame clones are kept and a portion is missing. The table has 25,000 to 35,000 clones, 70% to 75% seen once; the top ten hold 15%. The sample was CD4+ T cells from PBMCs cultured without peptide, taken after COVID-19 vaccination. The receptors were sampled from a human donor who received a COVID-19 vaccine. The CDR3 runs from the conserved cysteine through the conserved F or W. A D gene is named only where the DNA matches it firmly. A row's size may be missing; if present it is once, few, many or a size class.

j_gene | abundance | len | d_gene | v_gene | CDR3aa | CDR3nt
TRBJ2-7 | few | 11 | NA | TRBV30 | CAWRRGREQYF | TGTGCCTGGAGGAGAGGGCGTGAGCAGTACTTC
TRBJ2-5 | NA | 14 | NA | TRBV4-1 | CASSQDRPQDPQYF | TGCGCCAGCAGCCAAGATAGACCCCAGGATCCCCAGTACTTC
TRBJ2-7 | once | 17 | TRBD2 | TRBV6-2/TRBV6-3 | CASSPGQGTSGGYEQYF | TGTGCCAGCAGCCCGGGACAGGGGACTAGCGGGGGCTACGAGCAGTACTTC
TRBJ1-2 | NA | 14 | TRBD1 | TRBV28 | CASSLGTAHIGYTF | TGTGCCAGCAGTTTGGGGACAGCCCACATAGGCTACACCTTC
TRBJ1-4 | NA | 13 | NA | TRBV7-2 | CASSLELNEKLFF | TGTGCCAGCAGCTTAGAACTTAATGAAAAACTGTTTTTT
TRBJ1-2 | NA | 14 | NA | TRBV6-5 | CASSWRGQPGGYTF | TGTGCCAGCAGTTGGCGAGGCCAGCCTGGGGGCTACACCTTC
TRBJ1-2 | NA | 12 | NA | TRBV19 | CASSIGGGGYTF | TGTGCCAGTAGTATCGGGGGAGGAGGCTACACCTTC
TRBJ1-5 | NA | 15 | NA | TRBV4-3 | CASSQDEGTGQPQHF | TGCGCCAGCAGCCAAGATGAGGGGACCGGTCAGCCCCAGCATTTT
TRBJ2-3 | NA | 13 | NA | TRBV5-1 | CASSLQRTDTQYF | TGCGCCAGCAGCTTGCAGCGTACAGATACGCAGTATTTT
TRBJ1-5 | NA | 13 | NA | TRBV30 | CAWANRGNQPQHF | TGTGCCTGGGCCAATCGGGGCAATCAGCCCCAGCATTTT
TRBJ1-1 | NA | 14 | NA | TRBV6-6 | CASLGGGWATEAFF | TGTGCCAGCTTAGGCGGGGGCTGGGCCACTGAAGCTTTCTTT
TRBJ2-7 | NA | 16 | NA | TRBV6-5 | CASSYSRTAKDYEQYF | TGTGCCAGCAGTTACTCGAGGACAGCCAAGGACTACGAGCAGTACTTC
TRBJ2-7 | NA | 15 | NA | TRBV7-2 | CASRESDIPSFEQYF | TGTGCCAGCAGGGAATCGGACATCCCCTCCTTCGAGCAGTACTTC
TRBJ1-3 | NA | 16 | TRBD1 | TRBV28 | CASTSVPGQAGNTIYF | TGTGCCAGCACCTCGGTCCCGGGACAGGCTGGAAACACCATATATTTT
TRBJ1-2 | NA | 13 | NA | TRBV20-1 | CSASRGSLYGYTF | TGCAGTGCTAGTAGAGGGTCCCTATATGGCTACACCTTC
TRBJ1-4 | NA | 15 | TRBD1 | TRBV6-2/TRBV6-3 | CASSDPGQVVGKLFF | TGTGCCAGCAGTGACCCTGGACAGGTAGTGGGAAAACTGTTTTTT
TRBJ1-6 | NA | 13 | NA | TRBV30 | CACTQGPGSPLHF | TGTGCCTGTACACAGGGTCCGGGGTCACCCCTCCACTTT
TRBJ2-3 | NA | 12 | NA | TRBV6-6 | CASSHPGLTQYF | TGTGCCAGCAGTCACCCCGGTCTTACGCAGTATTTT
TRBJ1-1 | NA | 13 | NA | TRBV18 | CASSPRVNTEAFF | TGTGCCAGCTCACCCAGGGTGAACACTGAAGCTTTCTTT
TRBJ2-1 | once | 13 | TRBD1 | TRBV5-6 | CASSVDRGDEQFF | TGTGCCAGCAGCGTGGACAGGGGCGATGAGCAGTTCTTC
TRBJ2-5 | NA | 12 | NA | TRBV30 | CAWGTLQETQYF | TGTGCCTGGGGGACACTCCAAGAGACCCAGTACTTC
TRBJ1-2 | NA | 13 | NA | TRBV27 | CASSFPGKRGYTF | TGTGCCAGCAGTTTCCCCGGAAAAAGGGGCTACACCTTC
TRBJ1-5 | NA | 18 | TRBD1 | TRBV18 | CASSSSQGYPYSNQPQHF | TGTGCCAGCTCATCCTCACAGGGGTACCCGTATAGCAATCAGCCCCAGCATTTT
TRBJ2-3 | NA | 14 | TRBD1 | TRBV3-1/TRBV3-2 | CASSPRTGTDTQYF | TGTGCCAGCAGCCCTAGGACAGGGACAGATACGCAGTATTTT
TRBJ1-5 | NA | 14 | NA | TRBV7-8 | CASSPRSINQPQHF | TGTGCCAGCAGCCCCCGATCCATCAATCAGCCCCAGCATTTT
TRBJ2-1 | NA | 14 | TRBD2 | TRBV30 | CAWNPSGAYNEQFF | TGTGCCTGGAATCCTAGCGGGGCCTACAATGAGCAGTTCTTC
TRBJ2-7 | NA | 15 | TRBD2 | TRBV7-9 | CASSTGLAELGEQYF | TGTGCCAGCAGCACGGGACTAGCGGAACTGGGGGAGCAGTACTTC
TRBJ1-5 | NA | 16 | NA | TRBV7-2 | CASSLSRGGRGQPQHF | TGTGCCAGCAGCTTATCCCGCGGGGGGCGAGGTCAGCCCCAGCATTTT
TRBJ2-1 | NA | 16 | NA | TRBV6-1 | CASSEAWRDPWGEQFF | TGTGCCAGCAGTGAAGCTTGGAGGGATCCATGGGGTGAGCAGTTCTTC
TRBJ2-1 | few | 12 | NA | TRBV19 | CASSRQSNEQFF | TGTGCCAGTAGTCGACAGAGCAATGAGCAGTTCTTC
TRBJ2-1 | few | 15 | TRBD2 | TRBV2 | CASSRAGGRENEQFF | TGTGCCAGCAGTCGAGCGGGGGGGCGCGAAAATGAGCAGTTCTTC
TRBJ2-7 | once | 15 | NA | TRBV11-2 | CASSSLPRRSYEQYF | TGTGCCAGCAGCTCTTTACCTCGACGGTCTTACGAGCAGTACTTC
TRBJ1-1 | NA | 14 | NA | TRBV9 | CASSVAGGHTEAFF | TGTGCCAGCAGCGTAGCGGGGGGACACACTGAAGCTTTCTTT
TRBJ1-2 | NA | 14 | NA | TRBV6-1 | CASSEAGAKYGYTF | TGTGCCAGCAGTGAAGCGGGGGCAAAGTATGGCTACACCTTC
TRBJ1-2 | NA | 11 | NA | TRBV20-1 | CSARLNYGYTF | TGCAGTGCTCGACTGAACTATGGCTACACCTTC